This is a list of T cell receptor beta chains from one sample in a study of CD8+ T cells in alopecia areata. TCRdb keeps only in-frame clones here, not all; method: immunoSEQ multiplex PCR. This sample has 150,000 to 200,000 clones, with about three fifths found just once. The sample here was CD4+ T cells sorted from blood, taken at roughly week 49, from a patient treated with tofacitinib. The receptors were sampled from a human donor with alopecia areata. CDR3s include the opening cysteine and the closing phenylalanine or tryptophan. D genes are given only for firm matches. Rows may omit the clone size; those that give it use once, few, many or a size class.

D gene	V gene	clone size	J gene	CDR3 DNA	CDR3 protein
-	TRBV5-1	-	TRBJ2-5	TGCGCCAGCAGCCTCAGGACAGCTCCTCAAGAGACCCAGTACTTC	CASSLRTAPQETQYF
-	TRBV28	-	TRBJ2-1	TGTGCGAGCCAGGGGAACCCCTACAATGAGCAGTTCTTC	CASQGNPYNEQFF
TRBD2	TRBV11-2	few	TRBJ2-5	TGTGCCAGCAGCTTGCTTAGCGGGGGTCAAGAGACCCAGTACTTC	CASSLLSGGQETQYF
-	TRBV29-1	-	TRBJ1-1	TGCAGCGTCGCGACACTTCTGAACACTGAAGCTTTCTTT	CSVATLLNTEAFF
TRBD1	TRBV6-5	-	TRBJ1-2	TGTGCCAGCAGCACAGGGGAGTGGAATGGCTACACCTTC	CASSTGEWNGYTF
TRBD1	TRBV25-1	-	TRBJ1-1	TGTGCCAGTCAGGACAGGTCCGACACTGAAGCTTTCTTT	CASQDRSDTEAFF
-	TRBV4-3	-	TRBJ1-1	TGCGCCAGCAGCCAAGTTGGGGCTGAAGCTTTCTTT	CASSQVGAEAFF
-	TRBV19	-	TRBJ1-1	TGTGCCAGTAGTATGAGAGAACACGTGAACACTGAAGCTTTCTTT	CASSMREHVNTEAFF
-	TRBV5-6	-	TRBJ2-1	TGTGCCAGCAGCTTAAAGGGTCCTAGCTCCTACAATGAGCAGTTCTTC	CASSLKGPSSYNEQFF
TRBD1	TRBV7-9	-	TRBJ2-3	TGTGCCAGCAGCGTACAGGGGGCATACGGCACAGATACGCAGTATTTT	CASSVQGAYGTDTQYF
-	TRBV5-5	few	TRBJ1-2	TGTGCCAGCAGCGATATAAGGACGAGAACTAACTATGGCTACACCTTC	CASSDIRTRTNYGYTF
-	TRBV11-2	few	TRBJ1-1	TGTGCCAGCAGCTGGGGGTTAGGTGGGAACACTGAAGCTTTCTTT	CASSWGLGGNTEAFF
-	TRBV7-2	-	TRBJ1-2	TGTGCCAGCAGCCCACGGACAGAGTACAACTATGGCTACACCTTC	CASSPRTEYNYGYTF
TRBD2	TRBV4-3	few	TRBJ2-1	TGCGCCAGCAGCCAAGATCTATCAGCGGGGGGGCGTGAGCAGTTCTTC	CASSQDLSAGGREQFF
TRBD1	TRBV5-1	-	TRBJ2-7	TGCGCCAGCAGCTCGGATCTCCGGGACAGGGCCTACGAGCAGTACTTC	CASSSDLRDRAYEQYF
-	TRBV4-3	-	TRBJ2-6	TGCGCCAGCAGCCAAGATCCGACGGCTAGCTCTGGGGCCAACGTCCTGACTTTC	CASSQDPTASSGANVLTF
-	TRBV19	-	TRBJ1-2	TGTGCCAGTAGCCAAGGGATTAACTATGGCTACACCTTC	CASSQGINYGYTF
-	TRBV29-1	-	TRBJ1-4	TGCAGCGTTGAAGACCAAGAGGAGGGTTGGGGTGAAAAACTGTTTTTT	CSVEDQEEGWGEKLFF
TRBD1	TRBV5-1	few	TRBJ1-2	TGCGCCAGCAGCGAAGGACAGGGGGGTTCTGGCTACACCTTC	CASSEGQGGSGYTF
TRBD1	TRBV29-1	-	TRBJ2-7	TGCAGCGCAAAAACAGGGGGGAGCCTCTACGAGCAGTACTTC	CSAKTGGSLYEQYF
-	TRBV30	-	TRBJ2-3	TGTGCCTGGAGTGCAGGGGTCCATACGCAGTATTTT	CAWSAGVHTQYF
-	TRBV6-6	-	TRBJ1-2	TGTGCCAGCAGTTGGAGGGGGGAAAACTATGGCTACACCTTC	CASSWRGENYGYTF
TRBD1	TRBV25-1	few	TRBJ1-5	TGTGCCAGCAGTGGGGGGACAGCGAGTTATAGCAATCAGCCCCAGCATTTT	CASSGGTASYSNQPQHF
TRBD1	TRBV15	few	TRBJ2-3	TGTGCCACCAGCACCCCGGGACAGGGGGCATCAGATACGCAGTATTTT	CATSTPGQGASDTQYF
TRBD2	TRBV4-3	-	TRBJ2-3	TGCGCCAGCAGCCAAGGGGAGGGCGCGGATACGCAGTATTTT	CASSQGEGADTQYF
TRBD1	TRBV29-1	-	TRBJ2-1	TGCAGCGTTGAGGGGACAGGGGACAATGAGCAGTTCTTC	CSVEGTGDNEQFF
-	TRBV30	-	TRBJ2-2	TGTGCCTGGACCATGGCGGGGACGAACACCGGGGAGCTGTTTTTT	CAWTMAGTNTGELFF
-	TRBV19	-	TRBJ2-5	TGTGCCAGTAGTAGTAGTGGCGTGGAGACCCAGTACTTC	CASSSSGVETQYF
-	TRBV7-2	-	TRBJ2-7	TGTGCCAGCAGCCTCGGGCCGCAAGGCTACGAGCAGTACTTC	CASSLGPQGYEQYF
-	TRBV30	-	TRBJ1-6	TGTGCCTGGAGAGGGTCCGAGGGGTCACCCCTCCACTTT	CAWRGSEGSPLHF
-	TRBV19	-	TRBJ2-3	TGTGCCAGTAGTATGTGGACTGCAGGGAACACAGATACGCAGTATTTT	CASSMWTAGNTDTQYF
-	TRBV7-2	-	TRBJ1-2	TGTGCCAGCAGCTTACGGGGCGGAGAGGGGACCTATGGCTACACCTTC	CASSLRGGEGTYGYTF
-	TRBV30	once	TRBJ1-2	TGTGCCTGGAGGGACAGTAACTATGGCTACACCTTC	CAWRDSNYGYTF
-	TRBV2	-	TRBJ2-1	TGTGCCAGCAGTGGACAGTACAATGAGCAGTTCTTC	CASSGQYNEQFF
-	TRBV9	-	TRBJ2-3	TGTGCCAGCAGCTCGCGGACTAGCACAGATACGCAGTATTTT	CASSSRTSTDTQYF
-	TRBV30	few	TRBJ2-5	TGTGCCTGGAGTGTACGGTTGGAGACCCAGTACTTC	CAWSVRLETQYF
TRBD1	TRBV15	-	TRBJ1-2	TGTGCCACCAGCCTCGGACAGGAGTTTAACTATGGCTACACCTTC	CATSLGQEFNYGYTF
TRBD1	TRBV29-1	-	TRBJ1-2	TGCAGCGTCATAACAGGGGTCCATGGCTACACCTTC	CSVITGVHGYTF
-	TRBV7-2	-	TRBJ2-1	TGTGCCAGCAGCTTAAAGTCCAGGGGTGAGCAGTTCTTC	CASSLKSRGEQFF
TRBD1	TRBV30	-	TRBJ1-5	TGTGCCTGGAGATTGGGGACAGGGAACCAGCCCCAGCATTTT	CAWRLGTGNQPQHF
-	TRBV2	-	TRBJ2-5	TGTGCCAGCAGTAGATTGGATGAGACCCAGTACTTC	CASSRLDETQYF
-	TRBV29-1	-	TRBJ1-1	TGCAGCGTGGAAGGGGTCCTGAACACTGAAGCTTTCTTT	CSVEGVLNTEAFF
TRBD2	TRBV6-6	-	TRBJ2-5	TGTGCCAGCAGTGCCATGATAGCGGGCGGGGAGACCCAGTACTTC	CASSAMIAGGETQYF
-	TRBV19	-	TRBJ1-1	TGTGCCAGTAGTTCGACATCGAACACTGAAGCTTTCTTT	CASSSTSNTEAFF
-	TRBV30	-	TRBJ1-5	TGTGCCTGGAGCTTAGTGGATCAGCCCCAGCATTTT	CAWSLVDQPQHF
-	TRBV30	few	TRBJ1-6	TGTGCCTGGAGCGCGGACACAAGATATAATTCACCCCTCCACTTT	CAWSADTRYNSPLHF
TRBD1	TRBV14	-	TRBJ2-7	TGTGCCAGCAGCCAAAACAGGGGGCGACCCTACGAGCAGTACTTC	CASSQNRGRPYEQYF
-	TRBV9	-	TRBJ2-1	TGTGCCAGCAGCGTCCTGGACAGCCCTCAAGAGCAGTTCTTC	CASSVLDSPQEQFF
-	TRBV29-1	-	TRBJ1-1	TGCAGCGTTGAAGGTAGGGGGACACAAGCTTTCTTT	CSVEGRGTQAFF
-	TRBV25-1	-	TRBJ2-1	TGTGCCAGCAGTGAAACAGGAATACGACCCAATGAGCAGTTCTTC	CASSETGIRPNEQFF
TRBD2	TRBV30	-	TRBJ2-3	TGTGCCTGGAGCCGACTAGCGGGGGGCACAGATACGCAGTATTTT	CAWSRLAGGTDTQYF
-	TRBV5-6	-	TRBJ2-5	TGTGCCAGCAGCACCCAAGGGAGTAGACTCTCGGAGACCCAGTACTTC	CASSTQGSRLSETQYF
-	TRBV7-9	-	TRBJ1-2	TGTGCCAGCAGCTTAGCGGTGCGGGAGAACTATGGCTACACCTTC	CASSLAVRENYGYTF
TRBD1	TRBV15	-	TRBJ1-2	TGTGCCACCAGCACCAAGACAGGGAACCTCTATGGCTACACCTTC	CATSTKTGNLYGYTF
-	TRBV7-3	medium-sized	TRBJ1-6	TGTGCCAGCAGCCAACCAACCTCCCGCTATAATTCACCCCTCCACTTT	CASSQPTSRYNSPLHF